This is a list of T cell receptor beta chains from one sample in a study of blood T cell repertoires in COVID-19. Using immunoSEQ multiplex PCR, the repertoire was profiled, and TCRdb retains in-frame clones only, with some absent. The sample has approximately 300,000 clones, 70% to 90% seen once. Sequencing was performed on PBMCs or T cells enriched from blood (not recorded which). The receptors here all came from a woman between 18 and 29 years old who had recovered from COVID-19. CDR3s include the opening cysteine and the closing phenylalanine or tryptophan. A D gene is named only where the DNA matches it firmly. For some rows the clone size is stated as once, few or many, or as a class when expanded; others skip it.

>-|TRBD1|TRBV5-1|TRBJ2-7
TGCGCCAGCAGCTTCCGGACAGGGACCGACGAGCAGTACTTC
CASSFRTGTDEQYF
>-|TRBD1|TRBV25-1|TRBJ1-5
TGTGCCAGCAGTGATACGGGACAGGGCGTCAATCAGCCCCAGCATTTT
CASSDTGQGVNQPQHF
>few|-|TRBV9|TRBJ1-6
TGTGCCAGCAGCGCCCCACGGGGGTTGAATTCACCCCTCCACTTT
CASSAPRGLNSPLHF
>-|TRBD1|TRBV6-5|TRBJ1-4
TGTGCCAGCAGTTATCGGGCCAGGGGGCATGAAAAACTGTTTTTT
CASSYRARGHEKLFF
>-|TRBD1|TRBV5-1|TRBJ1-2
TGCGCCAGCAGCTTGGACAGGGGGCAATTTACCTTC
CASSLDRGQFTF
>-|-|TRBV2|TRBJ2-7
TGTGCCAGCAATGTAAACTACGGGACACTGTCTTTCTCCTACGAGCAGTACTTC
CASNVNYGTLSFSYEQYF
>few|TRBD1|TRBV9|TRBJ1-1
TGTGCCAGCAGCCCAGCGAGAGACAGGGAGGCTGAAGCTTTCTTT
CASSPARDREAEAFF
>-|-|TRBV19|TRBJ2-2
TGTGCCACCAAGAAAAACGGCGGGGAGCTGTTTTTT
CATKKNGGELFF
>-|-|TRBV5-1|TRBJ1-2
TGCGCCAGCAGCTTGGACGCAGAAAACTATGGCTACACCTTC
CASSLDAENYGYTF
>-|-|TRBV5-1|TRBJ2-6
TGCGCCAGCAGCTTTGATTCAGGGTCTGGGGCCAACGTCCTGACTTTC
CASSFDSGSGANVLTF
>-|TRBD2|TRBV5-5|TRBJ2-5
TGTGCCAGCAGCTTGGCGGGACTAGCGGGGAGGGAGACCCAGTACTTC
CASSLAGLAGRETQYF
>few|-|TRBV10-1|TRBJ2-2
TGCGCCAGCAGTGAGAACTACTCCGGGGAGCTGTTTTTT
CASSENYSGELFF
>-|-|TRBV13|TRBJ1-5
TGTGCCAGCAGCCGCAGGTCCGATCAGCCCCAGCATTTT
CASSRRSDQPQHF
>-|-|TRBV7-9|TRBJ1-2
TGTGCCAGCAGCTTAAGCGGGGCAAGGGGCTACACCTTC
CASSLSGARGYTF
>-|TRBD1|TRBV6-5|TRBJ1-1
TGTGCCAGCTGCAACAGGGGGGGAAACACTGAAGCTTTCTTT
CASCNRGGNTEAFF
>once|TRBD1|TRBV4-1|TRBJ2-7
TGCGCCAGCAGCCCCCTACAGGGGGAACACTACGAGCAGTACTTC
CASSPLQGEHYEQYF
>-|TRBD2|TRBV19|TRBJ2-3
TGTGCCAGTAGTACCAGCGGGATAAATACGCAGTATTTT
CASSTSGINTQYF
>-|TRBD1|TRBV7-3|TRBJ2-1
TGTGCCAGCAGCTTACTGGGTTCAGGGGGAATTTACAATGAGCAGTTCTTC
CASSLLGSGGIYNEQFF
>-|TRBD2|TRBV7-6|TRBJ2-7
TGTGCCAGCAGCCGTAGCGGGAGGGAGCAGCAGTACTTC
CASSRSGREQQYF
>-|TRBD2|TRBV11-3|TRBJ2-1
TGTGCCAGCAGCTTAGGACTAGCTTCCTACAATGAGCAGTTCTTC
CASSLGLASYNEQFF
>-|TRBD1|TRBV28|TRBJ1-1
TGTGCCAGCAGGCACACAGGGGGGTCGGAAGCTTTCTTT
CASRHTGGSEAFF
>-|TRBD1|TRBV18|TRBJ1-1
TGTGCCAGCTCACCCCAGGGGGACGGCACTGAAGCTTTCTTT
CASSPQGDGTEAFF
>-|TRBD1|TRBV6-6|TRBJ2-7
TGTGCCAGCAGTAAAACGGGACAGGGGAACGAGCAGTACTTC
CASSKTGQGNEQYF
>-|TRBD1|TRBV7-9|TRBJ1-2
TGTGCCAGCAGCTCGGGACAGGGAGTAGACTATGGCTACACCTTC
CASSSGQGVDYGYTF
>few|TRBD1|TRBV18|TRBJ1-2
TGTGCCAGCTCTGCGGACAGGGTAAACTATGGCTACACCTTC
CASSADRVNYGYTF
>-|-|TRBV21-1|TRBJ1-5
TGTGCCAGCAGCAAATGGCACAGGGTTAGCAATCAGCCCCAGCATTTT
CASSKWHRVSNQPQHF
>few|TRBD1|TRBV6-4|TRBJ2-1
TGTGCCAGCAGTGACGTTCCGGGACAGGGAGGTAATGAGCAGTTCTTC
CASSDVPGQGGNEQFF
>few|TRBD1|TRBV6-2/TRBV6-3|TRBJ1-6
TGTGCCAGCAGTACACTCCGGACAGGGGGCTCCTATAATTCACCCCTCCACTTT
CASSTLRTGGSYNSPLHF
>-|-|TRBV27|TRBJ2-1
TGTGCCAGCAGTTTACTCCAGGGGGGCAATGAGCAGTTCTTC
CASSLLQGGNEQFF
>-|TRBD1|TRBV2|TRBJ2-3
TGTGCCAGCAGTGGAGGGACAGCAGAGTGGGACACAGATACGCAGTATTTT
CASSGGTAEWDTDTQYF
>-|TRBD1|TRBV2|TRBJ2-7
TGTGCCAGCAACAGGGGTACCTACGAGCAGTACTTC
CASNRGTYEQYF
>-|-|TRBV10-1|TRBJ1-1
TGCGCCTGCCAGCAGGTTAAGGGGACTGAAGCTTTCTTT
CACQQVKGTEAFF
>few|TRBD2|TRBV7-3|TRBJ2-1
TGTGCCAGCAGCATTTTAGCGGGGGCGGACAATGAGCAGTTCTTC
CASSILAGADNEQFF
>-|-|TRBV10-3|TRBJ2-5
TGTGCCATCAGTGAGTCGCAGGACAGACAAGAGACCCAGTACTTC
CAISESQDRQETQYF
>-|-|TRBV2|TRBJ2-5
TGTGCCAGCACGAGAAGACGAGGGGAGACCCAGTACTTC
CASTRRRGETQYF
>-|TRBD1|TRBV7-3|TRBJ1-6
TGTGCCAGCAGCTTGACAGGGGATTCACCCCTCCACTTT
CASSLTGDSPLHF
>-|TRBD1|TRBV5-1|TRBJ1-1
TGCGCCAGCAGGGGAAGACAGGGGGCGACAACTGAAGCTTTCTTT
CASRGRQGATTEAFF
>-|TRBD1|TRBV9|TRBJ2-1
TGTGCCAGCAGCGTAGTTACAGGGGTGAATGAGCAGTTCTTC
CASSVVTGVNEQFF
>-|-|TRBV29-1|TRBJ1-6
TGCAGCGTTCGAACTCGAACCGATTCACCCCTCCACTTT
CSVRTRTDSPLHF
>-|-|TRBV5-1|TRBJ1-6
TGCGCCAGCAGCCTAGGACACCTCCTTAATTCACCCCTCCACTTT
CASSLGHLLNSPLHF
>-|-|TRBV5-1|TRBJ1-2
TGCGCCAGCAGCGCATACAGGGAGTATGGCTACACCTTC
CASSAYREYGYTF
>-|-|TRBV19|TRBJ1-5
TGTGCCAGTAGTATCTTGGGAGGGGTCTACCAGCCCCAGCATTTT
CASSILGGVYQPQHF
>-|TRBD2|TRBV24-1|TRBJ2-2
TGTGCCACCAGTGACTTGGAAATAACTAGCGGAGCGAACACCGGGGAGCTGTTTTTT
CATSDLEITSGANTGELFF
>-|TRBD2|TRBV7-7|TRBJ2-1
TGTGCCAGCAGTAGAACTAGCGGAGCTTACAATGAGCAGTTCTTC
CASSRTSGAYNEQFF
>-|-|TRBV19|TRBJ2-5
TGTGCCAGTAGTAATAAGGCTCATTCAACCTGGAGGGAGACCCAGTACTTC
CASSNKAHSTWRETQYF
>once|TRBD1|TRBV10-2|TRBJ1-1
TGCGCCAGCAGTTTCGGACAGGTAGGAGAAGCTTTCTTT
CASSFGQVGEAFF
>-|-|TRBV6-5|TRBJ2-7
TGTGCCAGCAGTTACGGTCCAGGGCCCTACGAGCAGTACTTC
CASSYGPGPYEQYF
>-|-|TRBV7-9|TRBJ2-7
TGTGCCAGCAGTCCATCTACCGGGGGATTTTACGAGCAGTACTTC
CASSPSTGGFYEQYF
>-|TRBD1|TRBV6-5|TRBJ1-5
TGTGCCAGCAGTCGTACAGGGGCCCTCAATCAGCCCCAGCATTTT
CASSRTGALNQPQHF
>-|TRBD2|TRBV5-1|TRBJ2-2
TGCGCCAGCAGCTCGACTAGCGGAACCGGGGAGCTGTTTTTT
CASSSTSGTGELFF
>-|-|TRBV28|TRBJ1-1
TGTGCCAGCTTCCGAGCGGGGAACACTGAAGCTTTCTTT
CASFRAGNTEAFF
>-|TRBD1|TRBV19|TRBJ1-1
TGTGCCAGTAGGGCCTACCCGACAGGGGATAAAACTGAAGCTTTCTTT
CASRAYPTGDKTEAFF
>many|TRBD1|TRBV27|TRBJ2-7
TGTGCCAGCAGTTTCACCCAAACAGGGGGCGAGCAGTACTTC
CASSFTQTGGEQYF
>-|-|TRBV28|TRBJ1-1
TGTGCCAGCACAGGGTACACTGAAGCTTTCTTT
CASTGYTEAFF
>once|-|TRBV19|TRBJ2-7
TGTGCCAGCAATTCCCTCGGGAGCTACGAGCAGTACTTC
CASNSLGSYEQYF
>-|-|TRBV14|TRBJ1-2
TGTGCCAGCAGCCAAATAGCCCAGACAGACAGACTGACATTC
CASSQIAQTDRLTF